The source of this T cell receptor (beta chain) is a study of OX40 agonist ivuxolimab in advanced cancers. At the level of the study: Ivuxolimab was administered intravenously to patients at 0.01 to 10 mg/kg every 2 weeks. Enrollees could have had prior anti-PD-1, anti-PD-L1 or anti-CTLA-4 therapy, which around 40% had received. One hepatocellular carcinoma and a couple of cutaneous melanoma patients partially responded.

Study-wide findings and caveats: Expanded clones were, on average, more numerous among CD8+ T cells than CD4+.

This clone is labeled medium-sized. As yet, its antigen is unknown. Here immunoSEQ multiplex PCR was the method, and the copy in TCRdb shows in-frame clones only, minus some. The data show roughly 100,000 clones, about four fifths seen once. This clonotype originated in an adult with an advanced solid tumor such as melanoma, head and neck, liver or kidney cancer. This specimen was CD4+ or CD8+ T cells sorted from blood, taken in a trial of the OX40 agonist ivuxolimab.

The CDR3: CASKPPRNIQYF. CDR3 nucleotide sequence: TGTGCCAGCAAGCCCCCGAGGAACATTCAGTACTTC. The chain uses TRBV2 and TRBJ2-4; D uncertain. Germline loops: CDR1 SNHLY, CDR2 FYNNEI. Trimming took 7 bases from V and 7 from J, leaving 11 bases between them. CDR3 length: 12 residues. The whole variable domain, filled in from reference TRBV2 and TRBJ2-4, reads EPEVTQTPSHQVTQMGQEVILRCVPISNHLYFYWYRQILGQKVEFLVSFYNNEISEKSEIFDDQFSVERPDGSNFTLKIRSTKLEDSAMYFCASKPPRNIQYFGAGTRLSVL.